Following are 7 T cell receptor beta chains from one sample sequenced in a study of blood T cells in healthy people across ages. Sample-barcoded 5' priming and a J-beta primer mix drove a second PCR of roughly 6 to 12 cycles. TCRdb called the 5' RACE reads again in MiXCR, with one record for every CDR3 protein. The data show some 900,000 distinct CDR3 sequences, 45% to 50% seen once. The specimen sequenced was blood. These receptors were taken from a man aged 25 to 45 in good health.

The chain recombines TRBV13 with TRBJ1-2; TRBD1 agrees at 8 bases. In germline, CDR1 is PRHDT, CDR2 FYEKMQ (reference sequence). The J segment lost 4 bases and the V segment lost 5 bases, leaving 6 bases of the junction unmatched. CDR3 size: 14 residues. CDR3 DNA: TGTGCCAGCAGCGATACAGGGGGACTCTATGGCTACACCTTC. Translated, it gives CASSDTGGLYGYTF.

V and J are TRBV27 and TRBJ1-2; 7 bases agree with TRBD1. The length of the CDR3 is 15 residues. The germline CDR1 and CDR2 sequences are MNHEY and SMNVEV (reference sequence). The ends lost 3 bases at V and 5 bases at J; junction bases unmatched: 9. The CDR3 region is CASSLGLGGKYGYTF. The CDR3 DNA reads TGTGCCAGCAGTTTGGGGCTAGGGGGCAAGTATGGCTACACCTTC.

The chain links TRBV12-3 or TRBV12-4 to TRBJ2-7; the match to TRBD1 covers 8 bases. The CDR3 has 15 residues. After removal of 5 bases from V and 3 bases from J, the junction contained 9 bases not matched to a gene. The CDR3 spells CASSPGTGDIYEQYF. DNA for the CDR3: TGTGCCAGCAGTCCCGGGACAGGAGATATCTACGAGCAGTACTTC.

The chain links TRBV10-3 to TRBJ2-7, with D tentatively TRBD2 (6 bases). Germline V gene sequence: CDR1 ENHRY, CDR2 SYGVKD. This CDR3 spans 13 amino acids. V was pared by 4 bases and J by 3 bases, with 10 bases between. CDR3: CAISGVSGYEQYF. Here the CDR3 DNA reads TGTGCCATCAGTGGGGTTAGCGGCTACGAGCAGTACTTC.

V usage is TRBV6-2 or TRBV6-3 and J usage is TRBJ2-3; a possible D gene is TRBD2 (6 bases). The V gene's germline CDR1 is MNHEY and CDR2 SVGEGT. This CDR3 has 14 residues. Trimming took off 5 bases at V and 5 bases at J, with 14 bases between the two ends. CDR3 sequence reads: CASSLGLFIDTQYF. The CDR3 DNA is TGTGCCAGCAGTCTCGGACTATTCATAGATACGCAGTATTTT.

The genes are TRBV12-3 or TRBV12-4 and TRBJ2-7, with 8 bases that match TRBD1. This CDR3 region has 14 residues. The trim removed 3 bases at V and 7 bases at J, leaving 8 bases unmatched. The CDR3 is CASSLVRGRNEQYF. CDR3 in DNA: TGTGCCAGCAGTTTGGTCAGGGGGCGCAATGAGCAGTACTTC.

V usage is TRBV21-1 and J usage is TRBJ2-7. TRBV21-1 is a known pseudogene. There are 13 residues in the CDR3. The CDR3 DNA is TGTGCCAGCAGCCCGCGGCTTCGAAACGAGCAGTACTTC. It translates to CASSPRLRNEQYF.